This is a list of T cell receptor beta chains from one sample in a study of CD8 T cells in ankylosing spondylitis. A single record per CDR3 protein comes from TCRdb applying MiXCR to the 5' RACE reads. The sample lists under 550,000 distinct CDR3 sequences, approximately 26% seen once, with over 0.8% in the top ten. Sequenced material: blood, either unsorted or a sorted T cell fraction (not recorded which). The origin of the receptors is a male donor with ankylosing spondylitis. CDR3s include the opening cysteine and the closing phenylalanine or tryptophan. The order of the fields is CDR3 length, J gene, V gene, D gene, CDR3 protein. D genes are given only for firm matches.

CDR3 length: 15; J gene: TRBJ2-3; V gene: TRBV15; D gene: .; CDR3 protein: CATSRGETVTDTQYF
CDR3 length: 14; J gene: TRBJ1-2; V gene: TRBV12-3/TRBV12-4; D gene: .; CDR3 protein: CASSLRGSYYGYTF
CDR3 length: 15; J gene: TRBJ2-1; V gene: TRBV24-1; D gene: TRBD1; CDR3 protein: CATSDLRQGANEQFF
CDR3 length: 10; J gene: TRBJ1-2; V gene: TRBV27; D gene: .; CDR3 protein: CACEGDGYTF
CDR3 length: 16; J gene: TRBJ2-5; V gene: TRBV20-1; D gene: TRBD2; CDR3 protein: CSARKRLAGIQETQYF
CDR3 length: 16; J gene: TRBJ2-5; V gene: TRBV27; D gene: TRBD1; CDR3 protein: CASSLFPPGGQETQYF
CDR3 length: 14; J gene: TRBJ1-1; V gene: TRBV6-1; D gene: .; CDR3 protein: CASSENGLNTEAFF
CDR3 length: 13; J gene: TRBJ2-1; V gene: TRBV5-1; D gene: .; CDR3 protein: CASSEGRADEQFF
CDR3 length: 14; J gene: TRBJ2-5; V gene: TRBV7-2; D gene: TRBD2; CDR3 protein: CASSFSGGLETQYF
CDR3 length: 15; J gene: TRBJ1-1; V gene: TRBV12-3/TRBV12-4; D gene: .; CDR3 protein: CASSLGSPRGTEAFF
CDR3 length: 14; J gene: TRBJ2-2; V gene: TRBV20-1; D gene: .; CDR3 protein: CSARVGSRTGELFF
CDR3 length: 11; J gene: TRBJ1-1; V gene: TRBV12-3/TRBV12-4; D gene: TRBD1; CDR3 protein: CASSIQGAAFF
CDR3 length: 16; J gene: TRBJ2-3; V gene: TRBV5-5; D gene: .; CDR3 protein: CASSSGPIGDTDTQYF
CDR3 length: 16; J gene: TRBJ2-3; V gene: TRBV28; D gene: .; CDR3 protein: CASSSRRVRGTDTQYF
CDR3 length: 11; J gene: TRBJ2-1; V gene: TRBV20-1; D gene: .; CDR3 protein: CSARGRNEQFF
CDR3 length: 15; J gene: TRBJ2-1; V gene: TRBV7-9; D gene: TRBD2; CDR3 protein: CASSPPGLVNFEQFF
CDR3 length: 17; J gene: TRBJ2-1; V gene: TRBV3-1; D gene: TRBD2; CDR3 protein: CASSQAGTSGRYNEQFF
CDR3 length: 17; J gene: TRBJ2-7; V gene: TRBV7-9; D gene: TRBD1; CDR3 protein: CASSLAPPGQGPYEQYF
CDR3 length: 14; J gene: TRBJ2-7; V gene: TRBV3-1; D gene: .; CDR3 protein: CASSPEQGNYEQYF
CDR3 length: 14; J gene: TRBJ1-1; V gene: TRBV11-3; D gene: .; CDR3 protein: CASSFRQLGTEAFF
CDR3 length: 19; J gene: TRBJ1-1; V gene: TRBV5-1; D gene: TRBD1; CDR3 protein: CASSSRTGTRKGMNTEAFF
CDR3 length: 17; J gene: TRBJ2-3; V gene: TRBV20-1; D gene: TRBD2; CDR3 protein: CSARDPWTSGATDTQYF
CDR3 length: 15; J gene: TRBJ1-2; V gene: TRBV25-1; D gene: .; CDR3 protein: CASSDSFRGTGGYTF
CDR3 length: 15; J gene: TRBJ2-3; V gene: TRBV11-2; D gene: .; CDR3 protein: CASSHSFTRTDTQYF
CDR3 length: 15; J gene: TRBJ1-6; V gene: TRBV5-1; D gene: .; CDR3 protein: CASSLEGLANSPLHF
CDR3 length: 12; J gene: TRBJ2-1; V gene: TRBV6-6; D gene: TRBD2; CDR3 protein: CASSTSGRAPFF
CDR3 length: 16; J gene: TRBJ2-1; V gene: TRBV5-1; D gene: .; CDR3 protein: CASSSDPMSSYNEQFF
CDR3 length: 15; J gene: TRBJ2-5; V gene: TRBV3-1; D gene: .; CDR3 protein: CASSQESGPTGTQYF
CDR3 length: 17; J gene: TRBJ2-7; V gene: TRBV6-5; D gene: .; CDR3 protein: CASSYASSVSGGYEQYF
CDR3 length: 16; J gene: TRBJ1-1; V gene: TRBV7-8; D gene: .; CDR3 protein: CASSLARGASGTEAFF
CDR3 length: 16; J gene: TRBJ1-1; V gene: TRBV5-6; D gene: TRBD1; CDR3 protein: CASSPHPQGAGTEAFF
CDR3 length: 15; J gene: TRBJ1-1; V gene: TRBV2; D gene: .; CDR3 protein: CASSEASTLGTEAFF
CDR3 length: 12; J gene: TRBJ2-5; V gene: TRBV29-1; D gene: .; CDR3 protein: CSVDSISETQYF
CDR3 length: 15; J gene: TRBJ2-1; V gene: TRBV5-1; D gene: TRBD2; CDR3 protein: CASSRTGDEGTRQFF
CDR3 length: 15; J gene: TRBJ1-1; V gene: TRBV10-2; D gene: .; CDR3 protein: CASSHGQIMNTEAFF
CDR3 length: 14; J gene: TRBJ2-3; V gene: TRBV4-1; D gene: .; CDR3 protein: CASRRASGADTQYF
CDR3 length: 13; J gene: TRBJ1-4; V gene: TRBV29-1; D gene: .; CDR3 protein: CSAYGQINEKLFF
CDR3 length: 12; J gene: TRBJ2-3; V gene: TRBV4-2; D gene: .; CDR3 protein: CASSRQDNTQYF
CDR3 length: 15; J gene: TRBJ2-7; V gene: TRBV7-6; D gene: .; CDR3 protein: CASSSVGGAGYEQYF
CDR3 length: 16; J gene: TRBJ2-3; V gene: TRBV10-3; D gene: .; CDR3 protein: CAISPTSESSTDTQYF
CDR3 length: 15; J gene: TRBJ2-1; V gene: TRBV13; D gene: .; CDR3 protein: CASSLEGVTYNEQFF
CDR3 length: 16; J gene: TRBJ1-5; V gene: TRBV21-1; D gene: .; CDR3 protein: CASSKEAGADNQPQHF
CDR3 length: 13; J gene: TRBJ2-7; V gene: TRBV20-1; D gene: TRBD1; CDR3 protein: CSASRDRDNEQYF
CDR3 length: 14; J gene: TRBJ2-1; V gene: TRBV29-1; D gene: .; CDR3 protein: CSGGGTESYNEQFF
CDR3 length: 14; J gene: TRBJ1-3; V gene: TRBV5-1; D gene: TRBD1; CDR3 protein: CASSPGQVGDTIYF
CDR3 length: 14; J gene: TRBJ1-5; V gene: TRBV21-1; D gene: .; CDR3 protein: CASSTGRWGQPQHF
CDR3 length: 14; J gene: TRBJ1-2; V gene: TRBV11-2; D gene: .; CDR3 protein: CASSLQGSNYGYTF
CDR3 length: 13; J gene: TRBJ2-2; V gene: TRBV2; D gene: TRBD2; CDR3 protein: CATKGLAAGELFF
CDR3 length: 13; J gene: TRBJ2-5; V gene: TRBV5-1; D gene: .; CDR3 protein: CASSFGLRETQYF
CDR3 length: 14; J gene: TRBJ1-2; V gene: TRBV5-1; D gene: .; CDR3 protein: CASSLMDGDYGYTF
CDR3 length: 15; J gene: TRBJ2-1; V gene: TRBV24-1; D gene: TRBD2; CDR3 protein: CATSLGLAGPNEQFF
CDR3 length: 12; J gene: TRBJ2-4; V gene: TRBV19; D gene: TRBD2; CDR3 protein: CASSIGGVIQYF
CDR3 length: 15; J gene: TRBJ2-1; V gene: TRBV12-3/TRBV12-4; D gene: .; CDR3 protein: CASSLPTGSRNEQFF
CDR3 length: 14; J gene: TRBJ2-3; V gene: TRBV5-6; D gene: .; CDR3 protein: CASSLRLAYDTQYF
CDR3 length: 15; J gene: TRBJ1-2; V gene: TRBV3-1; D gene: .; CDR3 protein: CASSPRQVSRYGYTF
CDR3 length: 18; J gene: TRBJ2-6; V gene: TRBV4-2; D gene: .; CDR3 protein: CASSQEIRQGSGANVLTF